These 30 T cell receptor beta chains came from one sample sequenced in a study of blood T cell repertoires in COVID-19. Measured with immunoSEQ multiplex PCR; TCRdb has only the in-frame clones, and not every one. The sample lists under 250,000 clones, 75% to 85% occurring once. The sample comprised peripheral blood. Every receptor here comes from a man aged 45-65 years with COVID-19, enrolled during active disease.

The V and J genes are TRBV11-2 and TRBJ2-7; D possibly corresponds to TRBD2 (6 bases). The CDR3 is 12 amino acids. Per germline, CDR1 SGHAT and CDR2 FQNNGV. The V gene lost 3 bases and the J gene lost 6 bases, with 9 bases spanning the gap. The CDR3 DNA sequence: TGTGCCAGCAGCTTTTTCGGGGGCGAGCAGTACTTC. Protein product: CASSFFGGEQYF. The complete variable domain, with remaining parts taken from reference TRBV11-2 and TRBJ2-7, reads EAGVAQSPRYKIIEKRQSVAFWCNPISGHATLYWYQQILGQGPKLLIQFQNNGVVDDSQLPKDRFSAERLKGVDSTLKIQPAKLEDSAVYLCASSFFGGEQYFGPGTRLTVT.

The chain recombines TRBV3-1 (or the pseudogene TRBV3-2) with TRBJ1-1; D gene ambiguous. In germline, CDR1 is LGHDT, CDR2 YNNKEL (reference sequence). Trimming removed 5 bases from V and 3 bases from J, with 19 bases in between. The CDR3 runs to 16 residues. The CDR3: CASSARPEGLDTEAFF. The CDR3 DNA follows: TGTGCCAGCAGCGCTAGGCCAGAAGGCCTAGACACTGAAGCTTTCTTT.

The V and J genes are TRBV18 and TRBJ2-7; 8 positions agree with TRBD1. Per germline, CDR1 KGHSH and CDR2 LQKENI. The CDR3 has 15 residues. With 3 bases clipped from V and 1 base from J, the junction kept 5 bases outside the gene matches. CDR3 in amino acids: CASSPVRTGSYEQYF. CDR3 nucleotide sequence: TGTGCCAGCTCACCTGTTAGGACAGGGTCCTACGAGCAGTACTTC.

This clone was picked up one time. The chain carries TRBV6-5 and TRBJ1-6; a possible D gene is TRBD1 (5 bases). Trimming left V 6 bases short and J 10 bases short, with 10 bases between. The CDR3 sequence is 12 residues long. Germline V gene data show CDR1 as MNHEY and CDR2 as SVGAGI. The CDR3 bases are TGTGCCAGCAGGGGGGGGTGGTCACCCCTCCACTTT. It encodes CASRGGWSPLHF.

The V call is TRBV18, the J call TRBJ1-2, with D possibly TRBD1 on 6 matching bases. In germline, CDR1 is KGHSH, CDR2 LQKENI. With 3 bases removed from V and 5 bases from J, the gap between germline ends came to 10 bases. The CDR3 runs 13 residues. The chain's CDR3 is CASSPDSTYGYTF. In nucleotides, the CDR3 is TGTGCCAGCTCACCGGACAGTACGTATGGCTACACCTTC.

The V gene is TRBV5-1, the J gene TRBJ1-4; 7 positions agree with TRBD1. Germline lookup yields CDR1 SGHRS and CDR2 YFSETQ. CDR3 length equals 15 residues. With V trimmed by 3 bases and J by 8 bases, 10 bases remained unmatched. This CDR3 is CASSWETGRVEKLFF. CDR3 nucleotide sequence: TGCGCCAGCAGCTGGGAGACAGGGAGAGTCGAAAAACTGTTTTTT.

The rearrangement links TRBV7-3 to TRBJ2-2, with 9 bases identical to TRBD1. The trim removed 5 bases at V and 6 bases at J, leaving 7 bases unmatched. Germline CDR1 SGHTA, CDR2 FQGTGA. The CDR3 loop spans 15 amino acids. CDR3 DNA sequence: TGTGCCAGCAGCCAGGCGAGGACAGGGGCCGGGGAGCTGTTTTTT. Translating it yields CASSQARTGAGELFF.

A single count supports this clone. CDR3: CASSGTGGGNTGELFF. Written as DNA, the CDR3 is TGTGCCAGCAGCGGAACGGGGGGGGGCAACACCGGGGAGCTGTTTTTT. The V gene is TRBV5-4, the J gene TRBJ2-2; the match to TRBD2 covers 8 bases. The germline gives CDR1 SGHNT, CDR2 YYREEE (reference sequence). The junction had 7 bases not matched to a gene; V was cut back by 4 bases and J by 2 bases. The CDR3 is 16 amino acids.

This chain connects TRBV6-5 to TRBJ2-7; 10 nucleotides agree with TRBD2. The CDR3 is 14 amino acids. Germline CDR1 is MNHEY and CDR2 is SVGAGI. V trimming: 4 bases; J trimming: 3 bases; junction bases outside the gene matches: 3. DNA for the CDR3: TGTGCCAGCAGTTCCCTAGCGGGGGTCTACGAGCAGTACTTC. This encodes CASSSLAGVYEQYF.

J is TRBJ1-2 and V is TRBV7-9; no reliable D call. Trimming took 3 bases from V and 2 from J, leaving 10 bases between them. Germline CDR1 reads SEHNR; CDR2 reads FQNEAQ (reference sequence). There are 14 residues in the CDR3. CDR3 protein: CASSLRAGNYGYTF. The CDR3 nucleotides read TGTGCCAGCAGCTTGAGGGCCGGGAACTATGGCTACACCTTC.

The genes are TRBV7-9 and TRBJ2-2; 9 nucleotides agree with TRBD1. CDR1 is SEHNR and CDR2 is FQNEAQ in the germline V gene (reference sequence). J lost 4 bases, V lost 5 bases, and 8 bases had no gene match. The length of the CDR3 is 16 residues. The CDR3 is CASSQSGQGLTGELFF. The DNA of the CDR3 is TGTGCCAGCAGCCAATCGGGACAGGGCCTCACCGGGGAGCTGTTTTTT.

J is TRBJ2-7 and V is TRBV7-2; 7 bases are shared with TRBD1. Trimming cost V 1 base and J 0 bases; bases outside gene matches: 3. This CDR3 has 15 amino acids. The V gene's germline CDR1 is SGHTA and CDR2 FQGNSA. CDR3 nucleotide sequence: TGTGCCAGCAGCTTAGACGGGACAGTCTCCTACGAGCAGTACTTC. Protein sequence: CASSLDGTVSYEQYF.

This sequence joins TRBV7-5 and TRBJ2-2; the table gives TRBD1 as D, unverified against the DNA. TRBV7-5 corresponds to a pseudogene. The CDR3 covers 15 residues. In DNA, the CDR3 is TGTGCCAGAAGCTTAGACAGATTGAACACCGGGGAGCTGTTTTTT. It translates to CARSLDRLNTGELFF.

The V gene is TRBV6-5, the J gene TRBJ2-1; 8 positions agree with TRBD1. The CDR3 covers 12 residues. V was pared by 8 bases and J by 7 bases, with 4 bases of the junction left unmatched. Germline V CDR1 and CDR2: MNHEY, SVGAGI. CDR3 sequence reads: CASQRTGNEQFF. DNA for the CDR3: TGTGCCAGCCAGCGGACAGGGAATGAGCAGTTCTTC.

The CDR3 loop reads CASSLVSLSSSGNTIYF. In DNA, the CDR3 is TGTGCCAGCAGTTTAGTAAGCCTTTCGAGCTCTGGAAACACCATATATTTT. This chain links TRBV28 with TRBJ1-3; D gene unclear. CDR1 and CDR2 from the germline V gene are MDHEN and SYDVKM. V lost 2 bases to trimming and J lost 0 bases, with 14 bases between them. The CDR3 runs 17 residues.

The chain has TRBV18 and TRBJ2-7; 7 bases align to TRBD1. The CDR3 covers 16 residues. Germline CDR1 and CDR2: KGHSH and LQKENI. Trimming cost V 4 bases and J 5 bases; bases outside gene matches: 14. The CDR3, as DNA: TGTGCCAGCTCACTTCTCCCTCAGGGGGTTAAGGACGAGCAGTACTTC. Amino acids: CASSLLPQGVKDEQYF.

The rearrangement uses TRBV2 and TRBJ2-5; D might be TRBD2 (6 bases). Germline assignment: CDR1 SNHLY and CDR2 FYNNEI. The CDR3 runs 13 residues. V was pared by 7 bases and J by 5 bases, with 14 bases between. The CDR3 DNA sequence: TGTGCCAGCATTTCGGGGGTGACGGAGACCCAGTACTTC. This translates into CASISGVTETQYF. Full variable domain (rest looked up from reference TRBV2 and TRBJ2-5): EPEVTQTPSHQVTQMGQEVILRCVPISNHLYFYWYRQILGQKVEFLVSFYNNEISEKSEIFDDQFSVERPDGSNFTLKIRSTKLEDSAMYFCASISGVTETQYFGPGTRLLVL.

The V call is TRBV5-1, the J call TRBJ2-2; TRBD2 aligns across 8 bases. The junction had 4 bases not matched to a gene; V was cut back by 2 bases and J by 4 bases. The CDR3 runs to 15 residues. Germline V gives CDR1 SGHRS, CDR2 YFSETQ. The chain's CDR3 is CASSLAGASTGELFF. The CDR3 bases are TGCGCCAGCAGCTTAGCGGGGGCTTCCACCGGGGAGCTGTTTTTT. The entire variable domain, with the rest obtained from reference TRBV5-1 and TRBJ2-2, is as follows: KAGVTQTPRYLIKTRGQQVTLSCSPISGHRSVSWYQQTPGQGLQFLFEYFSETQRNKGNFPGRFSGRQFSNSRSEMNVSTLELGDSALYLCASSLAGASTGELFFGEGSRLTVL.

The sample holds one count of this clone. The chain combines TRBV3-1 (or the pseudogene TRBV3-2) with TRBJ2-3; 14 bases map to TRBD2. This CDR3 is 17 amino acids long. Germline lookup yields CDR1 LGHDT and CDR2 YNNKEL (reference sequence). Trimming cost V 5 bases and J 4 bases; bases outside gene matches: 8. CDR3: CASSKGTSGGQADTQYF. CDR3 DNA: TGTGCCAGCAGCAAGGGGACTAGCGGGGGTCAGGCAGATACGCAGTATTTT.

This clone was seen just once. This chain joins TRBV5-8 and TRBJ1-5; the D gene is possibly TRBD1 (5 bases). With 4 bases removed from V and 7 bases from J, the gap between germline ends came to 15 bases. Germline-derived CDR1 and CDR2 are SGHTS and YDEGEE. The CDR3 totals 14 residues. As DNA, the CDR3 is TGTGCCAGCAGCCTGTGGCAGGGAAACCAGCCCCAGCATTTT. As protein: CASSLWQGNQPQHF. Based on the CDR3 plus reference TRBV5-8 and TRBJ1-5, the full variable domain is EAGVTQSPTHLIKTRGQQATLRCSPISGHTSVYWYQQALGLGLQFLLWYDEGEERNRGNFPPRFSGRQFPNYSSELNVNALELEDSALYLCASSLWQGNQPQHFGDGTRLSIL.

This sequence joins TRBV7-2 and TRBJ2-7; 7 bases align to TRBD2. Per the germline V gene, CDR1 is SGHTA and CDR2 is FQGNSA. The CDR3 consists of 14 residues. Unmatched junction bases numbered 3, after V lost 4 bases and J lost 0 bases. The DNA of the CDR3 is TGTGCCAGCAGCTCCCGCGGGGGCTCCTACGAGCAGTACTTC. Translation: CASSSRGGSYEQYF.

The CDR3: CASRPGQGGPYEQYF. The CDR3 DNA reads TGCGCCAGCAGACCTGGCCAGGGCGGTCCCTACGAGCAGTACTTC. V gene TRBV5-1 combines with J gene TRBJ2-7; weak D call: TRBD1 (5 bases). CDR3 length equals 15 residues. V was cut by 5 bases and J by 2 bases, with 17 bases left in between. Per germline, CDR1 SGHRS and CDR2 YFSETQ.

V is TRBV2 and J is TRBJ1-3; tentative D call: TRBD1 (5 bases). The CDR3 is 14 amino acids. V lost 4 bases to trimming and J lost 8 bases, with 15 bases between them. Germline assignment: CDR1 SNHLY and CDR2 FYNNEI. Here the CDR3 reads CASSGGLQADTIYF. CDR3 nucleotide sequence: TGTGCCAGCAGTGGTGGCCTACAGGCGGACACCATATATTTT.

In this sample, this clone turned up once. This chain links TRBV3-1 (or the pseudogene TRBV3-2) with TRBJ2-5, with D perhaps TRBD2 (5 bases). Germline V gives CDR1 LGHDT, CDR2 YNNKEL (reference sequence). Between the trimmed V and J ends, which lost 2 bases and 4 bases, there was a span of 17 bases. This CDR3 is built from 16 residues. CDR3: CASSQPQLLGRETQYF. The CDR3 DNA is TGTGCCAGCAGCCAACCTCAACTACTAGGTCGAGAGACCCAGTACTTC.

The chain uses TRBV5-1 and TRBJ2-2, with D tentatively TRBD1 (6 bases). This CDR3 has 17 residues. Germline loops: CDR1 SGHRS, CDR2 YFSETQ. V was clipped by 0 bases and J by 6 bases, with 18 bases between them. CDR3 DNA: TGCGCCAGCAGCTTGGGGGGGCCCGGGACCACCTCCGGGGAGCTGTTTTTT. Translating it yields CASSLGGPGTTSGELFF.

This clone was recorded once. The rearrangement links TRBV11-2 to TRBJ2-1, with D unclear. The germline V gene has CDR1 SGHAT and CDR2 FQNNGV. The CDR3 spans 14 residues. V dropped 6 bases and J dropped 6 bases, with 15 bases sitting between them. The DNA of the CDR3 is TGTGCCAGCAGACATTCGTGGAGACCCAATGAGCAGTTCTTC. It encodes CASRHSWRPNEQFF.

This clone was picked up one time. The CDR3 here is CAIKGQLNTEAFF. Written as DNA, the CDR3 is TGTGCCATCAAAGGACAGCTGAACACTGAAGCTTTCTTT. V usage is TRBV10-3 and J usage is TRBJ1-1, with D possibly being TRBD1 (6 bases). The V end was cut by 7 bases, the J end by 0 bases, with 9 bases between. The length of the CDR3 is 13 residues. Germline CDR1 is ENHRY and CDR2 is SYGVKD.

The chain carries TRBV5-1 and TRBJ1-1, with a tentative D call TRBD1 (5 bases). Trimming stripped 4 bases from V and 1 base from J, with 14 bases between. The length of the CDR3 is 15 residues. The germline V gene encodes CDR1 SGHRS and CDR2 YFSETQ. CDR3 in amino acids: CASSLNWGANTEAFF. The CDR3 DNA reads as TGCGCCAGCAGCCTGAATTGGGGCGCGAACACTGAAGCTTTCTTT.

The V gene is TRBV4-1, the J gene TRBJ1-6; 7 bases align to TRBD1. The CDR3 runs 17 residues. Germline lookup yields CDR1 MGHRA and CDR2 YSYEKL. V gave up 0 bases and J gave up 0 bases; unmatched junction bases: 2. The CDR3 reads CASSQERDSSYNSPLHF. The CDR3 region has the DNA TGCGCCAGCAGCCAAGAGCGGGACAGCTCCTATAATTCACCCCTCCACTTT.

This chain joins TRBV4-1 and TRBJ1-6; the D gene is possibly TRBD1 (5 bases). CDR1 and CDR2 from the germline V gene are MGHRA and YSYEKL. Deletions cut 0 bases from V and 7 bases from J, with 22 bases between. CDR3 length equals 19 residues. CDR3 in amino acids: CASSQDLVGWGARNSPLHF. In DNA form, the CDR3 reads TGCGCCAGCAGCCAAGATCTCGTAGGGTGGGGCGCGAGGAATTCACCCCTCCACTTT.